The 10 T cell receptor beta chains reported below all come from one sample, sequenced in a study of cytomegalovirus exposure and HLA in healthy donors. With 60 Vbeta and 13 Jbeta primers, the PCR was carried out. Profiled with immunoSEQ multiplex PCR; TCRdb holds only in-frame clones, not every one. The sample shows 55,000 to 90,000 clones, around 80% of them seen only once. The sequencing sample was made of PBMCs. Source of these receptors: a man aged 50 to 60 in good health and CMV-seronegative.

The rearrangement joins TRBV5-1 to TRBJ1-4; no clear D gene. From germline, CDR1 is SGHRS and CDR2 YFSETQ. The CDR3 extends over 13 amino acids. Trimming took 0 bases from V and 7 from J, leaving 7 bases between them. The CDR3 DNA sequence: TGCGCCAGCAGCTTGGTTGCCGGTGAAAAACTGTTTTTT. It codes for CASSLVAGEKLFF.

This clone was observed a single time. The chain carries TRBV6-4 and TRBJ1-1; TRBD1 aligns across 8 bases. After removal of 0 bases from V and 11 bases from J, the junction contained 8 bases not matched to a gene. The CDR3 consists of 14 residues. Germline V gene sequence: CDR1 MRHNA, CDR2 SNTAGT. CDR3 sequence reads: CASSDSPGGRRAFF. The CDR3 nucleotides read TGTGCCAGCAGTGACTCGCCAGGGGGCAGGAGGGCTTTCTTT.

The CDR3 bases are TGTGCCAGCAGTGGCCAGACAGGGGGCTTATCTAACTATGGCTACACCTTC. It codes for CASSGQTGGLSNYGYTF. This chain links TRBV25-1 with TRBJ1-2; 10 nucleotides align to TRBD1. Germline CDR1 and CDR2: MGHDK and SYGVNS. The CDR3 runs 17 residues. V trimming: 4 bases; J trimming: 0 bases; junction bases outside the gene matches: 8.

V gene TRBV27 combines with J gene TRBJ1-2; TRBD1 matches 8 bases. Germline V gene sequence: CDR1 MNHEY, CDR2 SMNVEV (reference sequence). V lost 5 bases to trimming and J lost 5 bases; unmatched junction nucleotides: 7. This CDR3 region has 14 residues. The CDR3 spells CASSGTGTGYGYTF. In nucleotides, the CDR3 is TGTGCCAGCAGTGGCACCGGGACAGGATATGGCTACACCTTC.

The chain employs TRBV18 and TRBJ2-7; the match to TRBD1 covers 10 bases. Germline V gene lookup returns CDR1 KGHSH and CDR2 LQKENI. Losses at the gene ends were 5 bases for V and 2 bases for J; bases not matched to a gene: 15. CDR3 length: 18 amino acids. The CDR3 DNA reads TGTGCCAGCTCAGATTTCCGCCGGGACAGGGGCCTTCCCTACGAGCAGTACTTC. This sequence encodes CASSDFRRDRGLPYEQYF.

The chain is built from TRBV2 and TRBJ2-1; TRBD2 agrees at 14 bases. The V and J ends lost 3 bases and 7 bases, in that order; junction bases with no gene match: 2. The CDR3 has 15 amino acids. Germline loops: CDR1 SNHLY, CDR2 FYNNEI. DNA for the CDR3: TGTGCCAGCAGTGATGGACTAGCGGGAGGAAATGAGCAGTTCTTC. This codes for CASSDGLAGGNEQFF.

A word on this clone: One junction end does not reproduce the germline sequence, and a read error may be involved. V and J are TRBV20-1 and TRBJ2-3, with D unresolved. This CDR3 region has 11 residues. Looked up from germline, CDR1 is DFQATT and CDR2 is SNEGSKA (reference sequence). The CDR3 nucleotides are TGCAGTGCTAGAGAGGCAGATACACAGTATTTT. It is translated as CSAREADTQYF.

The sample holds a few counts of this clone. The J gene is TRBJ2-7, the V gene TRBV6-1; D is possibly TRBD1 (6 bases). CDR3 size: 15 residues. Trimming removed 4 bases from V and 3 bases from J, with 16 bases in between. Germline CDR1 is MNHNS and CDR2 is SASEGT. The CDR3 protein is CASSGLGHTIYEQYF. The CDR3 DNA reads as TGTGCCAGCAGTGGTCTGGGACACACAATCTACGAGCAGTACTTC.

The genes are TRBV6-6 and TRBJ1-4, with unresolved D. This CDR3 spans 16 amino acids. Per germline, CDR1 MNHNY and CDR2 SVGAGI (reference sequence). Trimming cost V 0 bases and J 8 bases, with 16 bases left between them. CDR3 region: CASSYSVAGQGEKLFF. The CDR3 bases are TGTGCCAGCAGTTACTCCGTGGCAGGCCAAGGAGAAAAACTGTTTTTT.

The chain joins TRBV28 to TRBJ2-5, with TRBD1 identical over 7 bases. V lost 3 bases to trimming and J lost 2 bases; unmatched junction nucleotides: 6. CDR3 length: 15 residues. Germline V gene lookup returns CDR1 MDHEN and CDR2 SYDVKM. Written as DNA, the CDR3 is TGTGCCAGCAGTTTTGGCTCAGGGGGACAAGAGACCCAGTACTTC. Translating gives CASSFGSGGQETQYF.